The 2 T cell receptor beta chains below were found in one sample sequenced in a study of T-cell reconstitution after alpha-beta-depleted transplantation in children. Unique molecular identifiers were incorporated when the TCRbeta library was constructed. TCRdb reprocessed the PCR reads with MiXCR, giving one entry per CDR3 protein. The sample shows about 350,000 distinct CDR3 sequences, roughly 13% of them seen only once. The sequencing used PBMCs, collected from the stem cell graft. These receptors came from a human donor who donated a stem cell graft to a child with Fanconi anemia.

This sequence joins TRBV15 and TRBJ1-4; TRBD1 aligns across 7 bases. This CDR3 has 13 amino acids. From germline, CDR1 is LNHNV and CDR2 YYDKDF (reference sequence). Losses at the gene ends were 4 bases for V and 5 bases for J; bases not matched to a gene: 1. The DNA for the CDR3 is TGTGCCACCAGCAAGACAGGGAATGAAAAACTGTTTTTT. It is translated as CATSKTGNEKLFF.

There are a few counts of this clonotype. The rearrangement links TRBV20-1 to TRBJ2-3; D unresolved. Germline CDR1 DFQATT, CDR2 SNEGSKA (reference sequence). Trimming shortened V by 0 bases and J by 2 bases, and 9 bases separated the two germline ends. CDR3 length equals 14 residues. CDR3 sequence reads: CSARDTGLTDTQYF. The CDR3 DNA reads as TGCAGTGCTAGAGATACCGGCCTCACAGATACGCAGTATTTT.